This T cell receptor beta chain was captured by sequencing in a study of Graves' ophthalmopathy and Graves' hyperthyroidism (dated by TCRdb to between 2018 and 2020). Background on the whole study: Peripheral blood was collected at initial diagnosis, prior to any treatment. T-cell repertoires of thyroid tissue and blood were compared in six hyperthyroidism patients. After sampling, hyperthyroidism patients received methimazole starting at 30 mg daily, and ophthalmopathy patients received high-dose intravenous methylprednisolone. For independent validation, a separate cohort was made up of 18 hyperthyroidism patients plus 17 patients who later progressed from hyperthyroidism to ophthalmopathy. In total, 135 blood samples were TCR-sequenced: 40 to 45 ophthalmopathy, some 80 hyperthyroidism and about 17 hyperthyroidism-to-ophthalmopathy patients. To explore V-J signatures that distinguish ophthalmopathy from hyperthyroidism, a discovery set of about a hundred patients was enrolled, made up of some 41 with ophthalmopathy and fewer than 60 with stable hyperthyroidism. The study used signatures of the TCR beta repertoire to tell Graves' ophthalmopathy apart from Graves' hyperthyroidism and to predict which patients would progress to ophthalmopathy.

What the study reported, not specific to this receptor: Ophthalmopathy was separated from stable hyperthyroidism by the 13-signature model with roughly 87% sensitivity and around 81% specificity in cross-validation and with 80%/75% in the test set. Most of the expanded thyroid clonotypes with a frequency above 0.001 were also detected in blood, and it was suggested that the thyroid immune response may be reflected by blood repertoires. In validation, the model predicted ophthalmopathy progression with 70.59% sensitivity and less than 80% specificity; eleven to twelve predicted patients were CT-confirmed with GO in a median of around 6 months. Sample size was not statistically predetermined, and group allocation was not concealed from the investigators.

Comments on this clonotype: Its antigen is currently not known. The junction differs from germline at one of its ends, possibly a read error.

Ophthalmopathy patients were characterized by moderately to severely active disease, a Clinical Activity Score of at least 3, a NOSPECS grade of at least 4, and a disease duration under 3 months. Patients with other autoimmune diseases, uncontrolled infections, pregnancy or lactation were excluded. Clinical symptoms, serum thyroxine, TRAb, thyroid ultrasound and orbital computed tomography were used for diagnosis. Using Ficoll-Paque density gradient centrifugation, PBMCs were isolated from about 10 ml of fresh peripheral blood. Trizol reagent was used to extract the total RNA, and its quality was then checked on an Agilent 2100 Bioanalyzer. Counted from cysteine to phenylalanine, this CDR3 has 13 amino acids. CDR3 DNA only is kept here, 39 bases in frame from base 1. The germline V gene supplies CDR1 MGHRA and CDR2 YSYEKL. For repertoire sequencing, TCR beta CDR3 regions were amplified from RNA transcripts. The first round of RT-PCR was done with HTBI primers and the Qiagen OneStep RT-PCR kit, and was followed by a second round of multiplex PCR, then size selection and purification. Sequencing of the libraries was carried out on an Illumina HiSeq2000 in paired-end mode with 100 bp reads. The authors processed their data as follows. SOAPnuke was used to process the reads, throwing out any read that had adapters, had uncalled bases, had a mean Phred below 15, or lacked an exact constant-primer or identifier match. COPE v1.2.5 was used to merge the high-quality paired reads. Unique nucleotide sequences were defined as clonotypes and aligned to IMGT TRB V, D and J references using MiTCR v1.1. Analysis was restricted to V-J combinations with a frequency above 0.0001, which covered over 98% of repertoires. For each V-J combination, a TCR clonal expansion and chaos score was defined as F50 clonal expansion divided by the chaos observed in the TCRdist matrix. Features were reduced by Welch's t-statistics and random forest to approximately 13 V-J combinations, which fed a naive Bayes classifier. The Morisita-Horn index was used to measure how similar the thyroid and blood repertoires were. Through fastp at Q25 and MiXCR, TCRdb rebuilt clones from the public reads, retaining in-frame beta chains. Every entry covers one CDR3 protein and lists the most common genes and DNA from its rows. The authors' filters were not applied to this entry. The sample yields approximately 700,000 distinct CDR3 sequences; 35% to 50% were counted once. Roughly 46% of the sample lies in the top ten.

The chain is made from TRBV4-1 and TRBJ2-7; no confident D gene assignment can be made. The sequence was obtained from an adult man with Graves' ophthalmopathy. The sequenced material came from peripheral blood. The CDR3 reads as follows: CASIQDRGYEQYF. The sequenced DNA: TGCGCCAGCATCCAAGATCGCGGTTACGAGCAGTACTTC.